Each of the 11 T cell receptor beta chains below was sequenced from the same sample in a study of identical twins. Each CDR3 protein gets one entry after TCRdb re-called the 5' RACE reads with MiXCR. The sample records hundreds of thousands of distinct CDR3 sequences, approximately 13% being singletons. In addition, the sample was reused for a study of yellow fever vaccine responses in identical twins.

Sequencing was done on a sample of CD8+ T cells sorted from blood. Every receptor here comes from a woman aged 18-30 years in good health.

The rearrangement links TRBV25-1 to TRBJ2-1; 8 bases are shared with TRBD1. The CDR3 is 15 residues long. Germline CDR1 is MGHDK and CDR2 is SYGVNS. Trimming at V came to 6 bases and at J to 2 bases, leaving 6 bases not matched to a gene. In DNA, the CDR3 is TGTGCCAGCAGCGACGTGGACAGGGCCTACAATGAGCAGTTCTTC. Translation: CASSDVDRAYNEQFF.

The rearrangement joins TRBV14 to TRBJ2-7; D could derive from TRBD1 or TRBD2 (5 bases each). The germline V gene encodes CDR1 SGHDN and CDR2 FVKESK. Trimming took off 1 base at V and 0 bases at J, with 16 bases between the two ends. The CDR3 is 17 amino acids. Here the CDR3 DNA reads TGTGCCAGCAGCCAAGGAACAATGCTGGGGGTCTCCTACGAGCAGTACTTC. Protein: CASSQGTMLGVSYEQYF.

The gene calls are TRBV6-5 and TRBJ2-3; 16 bases are a match to TRBD2. CDR3 length: 19 amino acids. CDR1 MNHEY and CDR2 SVGAGI come from the germline V gene. With V trimmed by 2 bases and J by 2 bases, 7 bases remained unmatched. The CDR3 reads CASSYLGTSGGADTDTQYF. CDR3 DNA: TGTGCCAGCAGTTACCTCGGGACTAGCGGGGGGGCCGACACAGATACGCAGTATTTT.

This clonotype was counted at least ten times. Germline and junction disagree at one end, which may indicate a read error. This chain links TRBV7-9 with TRBJ1-1, with D perhaps matching TRBD1 (6 bases). The CDR3 sequence is 15 residues long. Looked up from germline, CDR1 is SEHNR and CDR2 is FQNEAQ (reference sequence). The CDR3 loop reads CASSLGRGVNTEAFF. CDR3 sequence (DNA): TGCGCCAGCAGCTTGGGTAGGGGGGTGAACACTGAAGCTTTCTTT.

V is TRBV7-8 and J is TRBJ2-2, with 12 bases identical to TRBD2. This CDR3 is built from 17 residues. The V gene's germline CDR1 is SGHVS and CDR2 FQNEAQ. V lost 3 bases and J lost 4; bases outside the gene matches: 6. The CDR3 loop reads CASSFLRLAGVTGELFF. In DNA form, the CDR3 reads TGTGCCAGCAGCTTTCTCCGACTAGCGGGGGTCACCGGGGAGCTGTTTTTT.

There are a few counts of this clonotype. The rearrangement uses TRBV5-6 and TRBJ2-3; D is undetermined. The CDR3 spans 12 residues. The ends were cut back, 2 bases at V and 4 bases at J, with 5 bases in the middle. The germline CDR1 and CDR2 sequences are SGHDT and YYEEEE. DNA of the CDR3: TGTGCCAGCAGCTTTGAGGCAGATACGCAGTATTTT. Translated: CASSFEADTQYF. The full variable domain, in which reference TRBV5-6 and TRBJ2-3 provide the parts outside the CDR3, is DAGVTQSPTHLIKTRGQQVTLRCSPKSGHDTVSWYQQALGQGPQFIFQYYEEEERQRGNFPDRFSGHQFPNYSSELNVNALLLGDSALYLCASSFEADTQYFGPGTRLTVL.

V and J are TRBV4-1 and TRBJ1-1, with 10 nucleotides matching TRBD1. CDR1 is MGHRA, CDR2 YSYEKL, per germline. The J segment lost 4 bases and the V segment lost 4 bases, leaving 9 bases of the junction unmatched. This CDR3 comprises 16 residues. Written as DNA, the CDR3 is TGCGCCAGCAGCCCCCGGGACAGGGGAGTAAGCACTGAAGCTTTCTTT. Translated: CASSPRDRGVSTEAFF.

This clonotype was counted a few times. The chain joins TRBV20-1 to TRBJ2-5; 12 bases fit TRBD2. The CDR3 length is 14 residues. V lost 2 bases, J lost 3 bases, and 1 base stayed unmatched. Germline V gene data show CDR1 as DFQATT and CDR2 as SNEGSKA (reference sequence). The CDR3 sequence: CSARLAGGKETQYF. In DNA, the CDR3 is TGCAGTGCTAGACTAGCGGGAGGGAAAGAGACCCAGTACTTC.

The sample holds many counts of this clonotype. The gene calls are TRBV28 and TRBJ2-1; 10 bases map to TRBD1. The CDR3 consists of 15 residues. The germline CDR1 and CDR2 sequences are MDHEN and SYDVKM. V shed 5 bases and J 3 bases; nucleotides not matched to a gene: 4. DNA for the CDR3: TGTGCCAGCAGTATCGGACAGGGGGACTACAATGAGCAGTTCTTC. Encoded protein: CASSIGQGDYNEQFF.

This clonotype was counted between two and nine times. The rearrangement joins TRBV6-5 to TRBJ2-1, with a possible D match to TRBD1 (5 bases). The CDR3 covers 13 residues. Trimming pared 2 bases from V and 5 bases from J, leaving 7 bases between. In germline, CDR1 is MNHEY, CDR2 SVGAGI. The CDR3, as DNA: TGTGCCAGCAGTTACGGGGCTAACAATGAGCAGTTCTTC. This encodes CASSYGANNEQFF.

This chain uses TRBV7-9 with TRBJ1-1; 9 bases align to TRBD1. Germline CDR1 is SEHNR and CDR2 is FQNEAQ (reference sequence). This CDR3 has 17 amino acids. Trimming took 8 bases from V and 0 from J; bases not matched to a gene: 13. CDR3 sequence (DNA): TGTGCCAGCGGAGGGGACAGGGAAGTTGGAATGAACACTGAAGCTTTCTTT. Residues: CASGGDREVGMNTEAFF.